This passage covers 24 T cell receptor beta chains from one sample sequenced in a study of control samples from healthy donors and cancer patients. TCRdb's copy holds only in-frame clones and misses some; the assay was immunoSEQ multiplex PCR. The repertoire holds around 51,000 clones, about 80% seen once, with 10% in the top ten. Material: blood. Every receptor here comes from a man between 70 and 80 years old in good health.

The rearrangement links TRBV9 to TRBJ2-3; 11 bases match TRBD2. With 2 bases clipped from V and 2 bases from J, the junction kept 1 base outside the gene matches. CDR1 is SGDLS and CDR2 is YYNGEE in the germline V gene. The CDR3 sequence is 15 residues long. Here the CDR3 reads CASSVGLAATDTQYF. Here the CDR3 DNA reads TGTGCCAGCAGCGTGGGACTAGCGGCCACAGATACGCAGTATTTT.

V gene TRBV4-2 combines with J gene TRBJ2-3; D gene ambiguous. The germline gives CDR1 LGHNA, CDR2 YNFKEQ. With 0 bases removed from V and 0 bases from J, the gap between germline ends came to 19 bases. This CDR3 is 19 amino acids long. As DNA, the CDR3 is TGTGCCAGCAGCCAAGATCCCTTTAAGAATGGACCCAGCACAGATACGCAGTATTTT. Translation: CASSQDPFKNGPSTDTQYF.

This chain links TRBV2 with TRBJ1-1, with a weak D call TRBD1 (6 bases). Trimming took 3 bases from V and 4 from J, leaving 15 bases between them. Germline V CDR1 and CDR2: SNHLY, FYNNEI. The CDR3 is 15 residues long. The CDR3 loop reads CASSEGGAMTTEAFF. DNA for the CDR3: TGTGCCAGCAGTGAGGGGGGGGCGATGACCACTGAAGCTTTCTTT.

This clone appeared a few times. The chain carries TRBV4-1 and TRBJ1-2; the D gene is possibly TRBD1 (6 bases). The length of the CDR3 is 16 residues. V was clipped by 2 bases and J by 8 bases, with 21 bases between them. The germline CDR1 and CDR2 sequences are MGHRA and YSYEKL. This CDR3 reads CASSQLLAAGGQGYTF. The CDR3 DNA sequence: TGCGCCAGCAGCCAACTCCTTGCCGCCGGGGGCCAAGGCTACACCTTC.

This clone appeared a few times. CDR3 amino acids: CASSLTSAYNEQFF. The CDR3 region has the DNA TGTGCCAGCTCACTGACCTCTGCCTACAATGAGCAGTTCTTC. The V call is TRBV18, the J call TRBJ2-1, with D unresolved. With 4 bases removed from V and 2 bases from J, the gap between germline ends came to 9 bases. This CDR3 is 14 amino acids long. In germline, CDR1 is KGHSH, CDR2 LQKENI.

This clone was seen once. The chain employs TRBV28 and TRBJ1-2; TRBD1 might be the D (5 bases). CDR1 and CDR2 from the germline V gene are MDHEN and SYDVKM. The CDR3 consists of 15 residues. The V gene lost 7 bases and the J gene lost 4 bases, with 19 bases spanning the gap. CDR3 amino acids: CASIVRGAGAYGYTF. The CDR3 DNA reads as TGTGCCAGCATTGTACGGGGCGCGGGTGCCTATGGCTACACCTTC.

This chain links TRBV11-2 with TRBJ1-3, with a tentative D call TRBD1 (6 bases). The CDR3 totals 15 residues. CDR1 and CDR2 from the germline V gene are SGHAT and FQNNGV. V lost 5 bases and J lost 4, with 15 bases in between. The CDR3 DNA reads TGTGCCAGCAGCATACCACAGGGTCGAGGAAACACCATATATTTT. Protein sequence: CASSIPQGRGNTIYF.

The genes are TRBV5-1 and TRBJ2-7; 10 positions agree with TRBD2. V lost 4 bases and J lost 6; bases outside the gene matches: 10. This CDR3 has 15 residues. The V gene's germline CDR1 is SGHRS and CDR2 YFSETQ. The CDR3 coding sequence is TGCGCCAGCAGCGGACTGCTAGCGGGAGCAGGCGAGCAGTACTTC. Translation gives CASSGLLAGAGEQYF.

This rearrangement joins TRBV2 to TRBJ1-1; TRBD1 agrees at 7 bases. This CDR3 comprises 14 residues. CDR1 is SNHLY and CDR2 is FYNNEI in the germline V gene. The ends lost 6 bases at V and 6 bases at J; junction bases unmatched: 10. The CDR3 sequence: CASRKFTGEAEAFF. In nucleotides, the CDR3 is TGTGCCAGCAGAAAGTTTACAGGGGAAGCTGAAGCTTTCTTT.

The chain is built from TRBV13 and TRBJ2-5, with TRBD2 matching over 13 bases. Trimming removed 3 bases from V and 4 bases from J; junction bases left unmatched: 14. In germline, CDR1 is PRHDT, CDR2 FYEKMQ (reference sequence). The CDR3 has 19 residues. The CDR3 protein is CASSFRRTSGGMGGETQYF. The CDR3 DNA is TGTGCCAGCAGCTTCCGTAGGACTAGCGGGGGCATGGGTGGAGAGACCCAGTACTTC.

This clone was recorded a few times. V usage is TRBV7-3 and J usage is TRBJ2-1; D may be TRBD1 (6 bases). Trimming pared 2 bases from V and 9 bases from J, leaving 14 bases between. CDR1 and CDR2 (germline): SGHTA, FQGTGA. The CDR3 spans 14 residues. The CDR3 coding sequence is TGTGCCAGCAGCTTAGGGGGCCTAGCCTCTGAGCAGTTCTTC. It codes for CASSLGGLASEQFF.

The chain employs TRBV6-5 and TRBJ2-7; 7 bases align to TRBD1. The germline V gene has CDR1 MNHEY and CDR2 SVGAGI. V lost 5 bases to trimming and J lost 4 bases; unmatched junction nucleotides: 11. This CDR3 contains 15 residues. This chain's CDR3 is CASSRDGTASYEQYF. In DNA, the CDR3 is TGTGCCAGCAGTCGGGACGGGACAGCTTCTTACGAGCAGTACTTC.

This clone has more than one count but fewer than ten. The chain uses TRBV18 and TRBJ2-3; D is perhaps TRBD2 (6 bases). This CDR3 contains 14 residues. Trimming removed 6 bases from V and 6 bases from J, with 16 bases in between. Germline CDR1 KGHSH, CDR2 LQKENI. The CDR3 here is CASSFTAGTDTQYF. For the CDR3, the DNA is TGTGCCAGCTCCTTCACCGCGGGAACGGATACGCAGTATTTT.

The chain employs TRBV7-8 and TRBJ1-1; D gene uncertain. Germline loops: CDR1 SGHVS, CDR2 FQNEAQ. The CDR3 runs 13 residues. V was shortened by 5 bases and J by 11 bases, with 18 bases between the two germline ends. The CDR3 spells CASSRRKGNLAFF. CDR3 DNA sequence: TGTGCCAGCAGCCGACGAAAGGGAAACTTGGCTTTCTTT.

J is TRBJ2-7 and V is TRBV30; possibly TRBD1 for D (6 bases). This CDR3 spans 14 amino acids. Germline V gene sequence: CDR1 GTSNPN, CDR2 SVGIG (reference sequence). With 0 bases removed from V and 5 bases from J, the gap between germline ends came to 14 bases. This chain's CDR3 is CAWSVPHRANEQYF. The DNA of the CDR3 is TGTGCCTGGAGTGTACCGCACAGGGCCAACGAGCAGTACTTC.

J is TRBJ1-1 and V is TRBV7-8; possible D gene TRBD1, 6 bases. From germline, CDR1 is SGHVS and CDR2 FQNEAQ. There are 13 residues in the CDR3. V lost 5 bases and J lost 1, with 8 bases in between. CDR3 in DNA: TGTGCCAGCAGCCCGGGACAGAACACTGAAGCTTTCTTT. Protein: CASSPGQNTEAFF.

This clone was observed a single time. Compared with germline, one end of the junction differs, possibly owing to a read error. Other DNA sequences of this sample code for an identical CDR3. The CDR3 loop reads CASSLGTANNEQFF. The DNA of the CDR3 is TGTGCCAGCAGCTTGGGGACGGCCAACAATGAACAGTTCTTC. J is TRBJ2-1 and V is TRBV7-3; D possibly uses TRBD1 or TRBD2 (5 bases each). This CDR3 comprises 14 residues. Germline loops: CDR1 SGHTA, CDR2 FQGTGA.

The CDR3 DNA is TGTGCCAGCAGCCAAGATGTCATAACCTCTGAAAAACTGTTTTTT. It translates to CASSQDVITSEKLFF. The chain joins TRBV3-1 (or the pseudogene TRBV3-2) to TRBJ1-4; D not resolved. Germline V CDR1 and CDR2: LGHDT, YNNKEL (reference sequence). Trimming cost V 0 bases and J 7 bases, with 12 bases left between them. This CDR3 is 15 amino acids long.

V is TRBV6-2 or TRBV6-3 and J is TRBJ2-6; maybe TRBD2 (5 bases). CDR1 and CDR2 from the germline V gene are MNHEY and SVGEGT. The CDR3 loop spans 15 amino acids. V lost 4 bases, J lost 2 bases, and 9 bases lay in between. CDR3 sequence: CASSSEGAGANVLTF. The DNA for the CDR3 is TGTGCCAGCAGTTCCGAGGGCGCTGGGGCCAACGTCCTGACTTTC.

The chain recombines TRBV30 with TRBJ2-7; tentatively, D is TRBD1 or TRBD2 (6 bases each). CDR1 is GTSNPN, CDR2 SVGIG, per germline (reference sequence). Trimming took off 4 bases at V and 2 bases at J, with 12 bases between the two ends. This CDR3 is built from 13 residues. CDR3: CAWTPGATYEQYF. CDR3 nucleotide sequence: TGTGCCTGGACCCCGGGGGCGACCTACGAGCAGTACTTC.

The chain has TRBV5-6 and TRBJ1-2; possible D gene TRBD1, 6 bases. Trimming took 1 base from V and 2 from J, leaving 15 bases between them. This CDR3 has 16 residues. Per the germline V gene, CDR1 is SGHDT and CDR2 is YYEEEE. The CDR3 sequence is CASSLRGARENYGYTF. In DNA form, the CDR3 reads TGTGCCAGCAGCTTGAGGGGGGCAAGGGAGAACTATGGCTACACCTTC.

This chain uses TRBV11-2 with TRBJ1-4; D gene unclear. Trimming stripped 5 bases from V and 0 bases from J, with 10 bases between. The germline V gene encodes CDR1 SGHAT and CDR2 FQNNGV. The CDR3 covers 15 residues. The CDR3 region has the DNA TGTGCCAGCAGCCCATACGGTGCAACTAATGAAAAACTGTTTTTT. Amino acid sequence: CASSPYGATNEKLFF.

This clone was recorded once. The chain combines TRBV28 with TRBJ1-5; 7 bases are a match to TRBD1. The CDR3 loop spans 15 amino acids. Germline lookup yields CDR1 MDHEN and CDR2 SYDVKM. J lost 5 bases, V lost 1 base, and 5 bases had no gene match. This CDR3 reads CASSLSGGGDQPQHF. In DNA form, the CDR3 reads TGTGCCAGCAGTTTATCAGGGGGAGGGGATCAGCCCCAGCATTTT. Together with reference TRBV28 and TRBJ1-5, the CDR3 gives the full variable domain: DVKVTQSSRYLVKRTGEKVFLECVQDMDHENMFWYRQDPGLGLRLIYFSYDVKMKEKGDIPEGYSVSREKKERFSLILESASTNQTSMYLCASSLSGGGDQPQHFGDGTRLSIL.

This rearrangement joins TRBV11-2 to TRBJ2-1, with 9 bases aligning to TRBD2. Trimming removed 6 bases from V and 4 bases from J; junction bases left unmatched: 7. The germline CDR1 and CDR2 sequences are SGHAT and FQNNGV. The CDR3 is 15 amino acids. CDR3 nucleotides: TGTGCCAGCAGTTCACTAGCGGGTCTATACAATGAGCAGTTCTTC. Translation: CASSSLAGLYNEQFF. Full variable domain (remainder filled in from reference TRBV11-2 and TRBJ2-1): EAGVAQSPRYKIIEKRQSVAFWCNPISGHATLYWYQQILGQGPKLLIQFQNNGVVDDSQLPKDRFSAERLKGVDSTLKIQPAKLEDSAVYLCASSSLAGLYNEQFFGPGTRLTVL.